This T cell receptor (beta chain) emerged from a study of T cell repertoires in cytomegalovirus infection. Overall study results and limits: Clonotype analysis showed dominance of the ex vivo response by HLA-C-restricted CMV-specific TCR beta clonotypes.

TCRdb independently ran MiXCR on the reads; one entry per CDR3 protein. The data show fewer than 550,000 distinct CDR3 sequences, with more than 25% seen just once and less than 15% held by the top ten. This clonotype was counted only a few times. The target antigen is unknown. The clonotype originates from a human donor in good health (CMV status not recorded). Some clones in this sample may be carry-over from other donors' samples. Sample: PBMCs.

CDR3 DNA sequence: TGTGCCAGCAGTGAACCCTCAGACAGGCGGCCTACAAATGAGCAGTTCTTC. It is translated as CASSEPSDRRPTNEQFF. The rearrangement links TRBV6-1 to TRBJ2-1; D is possibly TRBD1 (6 bases). The germline V and J ends were trimmed by 2 bases and 7 bases, with 21 bases remaining between them. The CDR3 has 17 residues. From germline, CDR1 is MNHNS and CDR2 SASEGT.